A single sample gave rise to the 15 T cell receptor beta chains below, sequenced in a study of blood T cell repertoires in COVID-19. Data came from immunoSEQ multiplex PCR; TCRdb stores just in-frame clones and leaves some out. The sample consists of some 250,000 clones, 88% of them appearing once. The sample comprised peripheral blood. The receptors were gathered from a woman in her thirties or forties who had recovered from COVID-19.

The chain employs TRBV4-3 and TRBJ2-1; 9 positions match TRBD2. This CDR3 has 18 amino acids. V lost 0 bases and J lost 8; bases outside the gene matches: 14. CDR1 and CDR2 (germline): LGHNA, YSLEER. The CDR3 region is CASSQDLGAGGLNDEQFF. CDR3 nucleotide sequence: TGCGCCAGCAGCCAAGATCTGGGGGCGGGAGGGCTGAACGATGAGCAGTTCTTC.

The chain is built from TRBV6-2 or TRBV6-3 and TRBJ1-2; no definite D call. Germline V gene data show CDR1 as MNHEY and CDR2 as SVGEGT. Trimming removed 0 bases at V and 4 bases at J, with 6 bases between. The CDR3 loop spans 13 amino acids. The chain's CDR3 is CASSYSSTYGYTF. In nucleotides, the CDR3 is TGTGCCAGCAGTTACTCGAGCACCTATGGCTACACCTTC.

V usage is TRBV23-1 and J usage is TRBJ2-7, with 7 nucleotides matching TRBD2. TRBV23-1 is recorded as an ORF, its role being uncertain. The CDR3 is 14 residues long. V was pared by 3 bases and J by 4 bases, with 6 bases of the junction left unmatched. The CDR3 DNA reads as TGCGCCAGCAGTCAGGGGCGGGAGAGGTACGAGCAGTACGTC. Translation gives CASSQGRERYEQYV.

The gene calls are TRBV6-6 and TRBJ2-1; D is possibly TRBD1 (6 bases). This CDR3 region has 15 residues. The germline V and J ends were trimmed by 3 bases and 8 bases, with 17 bases remaining between them. CDR1 and CDR2 from the germline V gene are MNHNY and SVGAGI (reference sequence). The CDR3 protein is CASSYPQGSGDEQFF. CDR3 bases: TGTGCCAGCAGTTATCCACAGGGATCCGGGGATGAGCAGTTCTTC.

V is TRBV12-3 or TRBV12-4 and J is TRBJ2-7; TRBD2 is a possible D gene (7 bases). CDR3 length: 11 residues. With 8 bases removed from V and 12 bases from J, the gap between germline ends came to 17 bases. CDR3 in amino acids: CASAGGPAVYF. CDR3 DNA: TGTGCCAGCGCCGGGGGGCCCGCCGTGTACTTC.

The chain uses TRBV5-8 and TRBJ2-5; 10 nucleotides agree with TRBD1. The length of the CDR3 is 14 residues. The trim removed 1 base at V and 5 bases at J, leaving 2 bases unmatched. Germline loops: CDR1 SGHTS, CDR2 YDEGEE. This CDR3 is CASSLPGQGETQYF. As DNA, the CDR3 is TGTGCCAGCAGCTTGCCGGGACAGGGGGAGACCCAGTACTTC.

This chain uses TRBV16 with TRBJ1-1; no clear D. The ends were cut back, 0 bases at V and 1 base at J, with 6 bases in the middle. The germline gives CDR1 KGHSY, CDR2 FQNENV. The CDR3 spans 14 residues. CDR3 coding DNA: TGTGCCAGCAGCCAATCGAGAGAGAACACTGAAGCTTTCTTT. Amino acids: CASSQSRENTEAFF.

The chain has TRBV28 and TRBJ1-6, with 8 bases lining up with TRBD1. With 5 bases clipped from V and 8 bases from J, the junction kept 8 bases outside the gene matches. CDR1 MDHEN and CDR2 SYDVKM come from the germline V gene. The CDR3 is 15 amino acids. CDR3: CASSRDRMGDSPLHF. In DNA form, the CDR3 reads TGTGCCAGCAGTCGGGACAGGATGGGTGATTCACCCCTCCACTTT.

This clone was recorded once. V usage is TRBV6-5 and J usage is TRBJ1-1; D remains ambiguous. This CDR3 region has 14 residues. Germline-derived CDR1 and CDR2 are MNHEY and SVGAGI. The V end lost 2 bases, the J end lost 4 bases, and 11 bases lay between the germline ends. In nucleotides, the CDR3 is TGTGCCAGCAGTTACGTGAGGGCTGGCACTGAAGCTTTCTTT. This encodes CASSYVRAGTEAFF.

The chain carries TRBV18 and TRBJ1-2; no firm D call. Germline V gene sequence: CDR1 KGHSH, CDR2 LQKENI. This CDR3 contains 14 residues. Trimming took off 0 bases at V and 8 bases at J, with 13 bases between the two ends. CDR3 loop: CASSPPNGLVGYTF. DNA for the CDR3: TGTGCCAGCTCACCACCGAACGGACTCGTAGGCTACACCTTC. Filled out from reference TRBV18 and TRBJ1-2, the complete variable domain reads NAGVMQNPRHLVRRRGQEARLRCSPMKGHSHVYWYRQLPEEGLKFMVYLQKENIIDESGMPKERFSAEFPKEGPSILRIQQVVRGDSAAYFCASSPPNGLVGYTFGSGTRLTVV.

The chain couples TRBV7-9 to TRBJ1-1, with a weak D call TRBD1 (6 bases). Germline CDR1 reads SEHNR; CDR2 reads FQNEAQ (reference sequence). Trimming removed 5 bases from V and 2 bases from J, with 15 bases in between. There are 15 residues in the CDR3. The CDR3 DNA sequence: TGTGCCAGCAGCACAACTACACAGGGTAACACTGAAGCTTTCTTT. Translation: CASSTTTQGNTEAFF.

The genes are TRBV30 and TRBJ2-1, with a tentative D call TRBD2 (6 bases). Per the germline V gene, CDR1 is GTSNPN and CDR2 is SVGIG (reference sequence). Trimming stripped 1 base from V and 2 bases from J, with 18 bases between. The CDR3 totals 17 residues. The CDR3 bases are TGTGCCTGGAGTGAGGGGAGGAAATCGGGAGCCTACAATGAGCAGTTCTTC. This translates into CAWSEGRKSGAYNEQFF.

The chain recombines TRBV30 with TRBJ2-2; TRBD2 might be the D (6 bases). The germline V and J ends were trimmed by 3 bases and 8 bases, with 7 bases remaining between them. The length of the CDR3 is 11 residues. Germline CDR1 and CDR2: GTSNPN and SVGIG (reference sequence). This CDR3 is CAWRGRGELFF. CDR3 coding DNA: TGTGCCTGGAGGGGGAGGGGGGAGCTGTTTTTT.

The J gene is TRBJ1-2, the V gene TRBV6-2 or TRBV6-3; a weak D match, TRBD1 (5 bases). The germline V and J ends were trimmed by 7 bases and 8 bases, with 14 bases remaining between them. The CDR3 loop spans 12 amino acids. Per the germline V gene, CDR1 is MNHEY and CDR2 is SVGEGT. CDR3 sequence: CASTPSRGGYTF. The CDR3 DNA reads TGTGCCAGCACCCCCTCTAGGGGAGGCTACACCTTC.

The gene calls are TRBV7-3 and TRBJ1-1; 9 nucleotides match TRBD1. The CDR3 contains 15 residues. After removal of 3 bases from V and 4 bases from J, the junction contained 6 bases not matched to a gene. CDR1 and CDR2 from the germline V gene are SGHTA and FQGTGA. CDR3 in DNA: TGTGCCAGCAGCTTCGAGGACAGGGGCCGCACTGAAGCTTTCTTT. It specifies CASSFEDRGRTEAFF.